This T cell receptor (beta chain) was observed in a study of shared clonotypes between healthy human individuals. Overall study results and limits: With few donors, the genetic and exposure-history diversity represented was limited.

In regard to this clone: The antigen remains undetermined.

Produced via immunoSEQ multiplex PCR; TCRdb's table is partial and in-frame only. The sample yields roughly 2.5 million clones, around 94% seen once. The CDR3 runs 15 residues. CDR1 and CDR2 from the germline V gene are SEHNR and FQNEAQ (reference sequence). J gave up 0 bases and V 3 bases, and 1 base lay outside the gene matches. Splitting of CD4+ cells produced CD45RA+ naive and CD45RA-negative memory subsets. This clonotype was obtained from a man between 18 and 29 years old in good health. The genes are TRBV7-9 and TRBJ1-3; 8 bases fit TRBD1. Sequencing was carried out using naive CD4+ T cells sorted from blood. Sample subset: CD45RA+ positively selected. CDR3 protein: CASSFDRGSGNTIYF. Here the CDR3 DNA reads TGTGCCAGCAGCTTCGACAGGGGCTCTGGAAACACCATATATTTT. The full variable domain, completed using reference TRBV7-9 and TRBJ1-3, is DTGVSQNPRHKITKRGQNVTFRCDPISEHNRLYWYRQTLGQGPEFLTYFQNEAQLEKSRLLSDRFSAERPKGSFSTLEIQRTEQGDSAMYLCASSFDRGSGNTIYFGEGSWLTVV.